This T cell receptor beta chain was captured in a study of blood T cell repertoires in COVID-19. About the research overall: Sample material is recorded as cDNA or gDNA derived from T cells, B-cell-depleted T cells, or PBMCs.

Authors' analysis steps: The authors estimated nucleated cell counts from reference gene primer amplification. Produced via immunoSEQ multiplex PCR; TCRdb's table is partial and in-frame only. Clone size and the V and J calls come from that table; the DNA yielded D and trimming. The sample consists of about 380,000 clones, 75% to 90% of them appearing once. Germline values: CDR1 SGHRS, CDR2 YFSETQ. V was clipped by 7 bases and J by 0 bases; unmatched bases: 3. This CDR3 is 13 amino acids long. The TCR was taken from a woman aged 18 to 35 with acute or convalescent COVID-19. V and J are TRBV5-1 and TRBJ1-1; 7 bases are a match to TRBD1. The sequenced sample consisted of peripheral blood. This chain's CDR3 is CASRQGLNTEAFF. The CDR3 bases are TGCGCCAGCCGACAGGGATTGAACACTGAAGCTTTCTTT.